A selection of T cell receptor beta chains follows, all from one sample in a study of metastatic and nonmetastatic thyroid tumors. TCRdb re-analyzed the PCR reads using MiXCR. Of about 15,000 clones listed, about a quarter are singletons. The sequenced sample consisted of tumor tissue. The receptors were gathered from a female donor with papillary thyroid cancer or a benign thyroid nodule (not recorded which). Some clones in this sample may be carry-over from other donors' samples. CDR3s include the opening cysteine and the closing phenylalanine or tryptophan. A D gene is named only where the DNA matches it firmly. Clone sizes are given selectively: once, few, many, or a class where the clone is expanded.

TRBV5-1,TRBJ2-1,.,.,CASSTGTGRCNEQFF,TGCGCCAGCAGTACCGGGACGGGGAGGTGCAATGAGCAGTTCTTC
TRBV20-1,TRBJ2-2,.,.,CSARPLSWRVNTGELFF,TGCAGTGCTAGACCCCTTAGTTGGAGGGTGAACACCGGGGAGCTGTTTTTT
TRBV2,TRBJ2-1,medium-sized,.,CANHEGGGNEQFF,TGTGCCAACCACGAGGGAGGGGGTAATGAGCAGTTCTTC
TRBV20-1,TRBJ2-3,many,.,CSASPADTQYF,TGCAGTGCTAGCCCGGCAGATACGCAGTATTTT
TRBV27,TRBJ1-2,few,.,CASSFLRGSYGYTF,TGTGCCAGCAGTTTCCTCAGGGGTTCCTATGGCTACACCTTC
TRBV14,TRBJ2-3,many,.,CASSQAYYGDTQYF,TGTGCCAGCAGCCAAGCCTACTACGGGGATACGCAGTATTTT
TRBV20-1,TRBJ1-5,many,TRBD1,CSAGTGNQPQHF,TGCAGTGCCGGGACAGGGAATCAGCCCCAGCATTTT
TRBV28,TRBJ2-1,few,TRBD2,CASSKRTSGSNEQFF,TGTGCCAGCAGTAAAAGGACTAGCGGGAGCAATGAGCAGTTCTTC
TRBV6-6,TRBJ2-1,few,.,CASSYPGTSNEQFF,TGTGCCAGCAGTTACCCAGGGACCTCCAATGAGCAGTTCTTC
TRBV2,TRBJ1-2,medium-sized,TRBD1,CASRRGQGGNYGYTF,TGTGCCAGCAGACGGGGACAGGGTGGAAACTATGGCTACACCTTC
TRBV5-1,TRBJ2-7,.,.,CASSSLGGMVKTEQYF,TGCGCCAGCAGCTCTTTAGGAGGGATGGTAAAGACCGAGCAGTACTTC
TRBV6-2/TRBV6-3,TRBJ2-2,medium-sized,TRBD1,CASRPGTAHTGELFF,TGTGCCAGCAGGCCCGGGACAGCTCACACCGGGGAGCTGTTTTTT
TRBV2,TRBJ2-5,.,.,CASSVSNGSKTQYF,TGTGCCAGCAGTGTGTCTAACGGGAGTAAGACCCAGTACTTC
TRBV11-3,TRBJ2-7,.,.,CASSPTDSYDQYF,TGTGCCAGCAGCCCGACCGACTCCTACGATCAGTACTTC
TRBV6-1,TRBJ1-5,many,TRBD1,CASRDRAGNQPQHF,TGTGCCAGCAGAGACAGGGCTGGCAATCAGCCCCAGCATTTT
TRBV5-1,TRBJ1-4,many,.,CASSLSTGGNEKLFF,TGCGCCAGCAGCTTGTCGACGGGTGGGAATGAAAAACTGTTTTTT
TRBV6-1,TRBJ1-5,.,.,CASTNRGNQPQHF,TGTGCCAGCACCAATCGGGGGAATCAGCCCCAGCATTTT
TRBV30,TRBJ2-1,.,TRBD1,CAWSVPTGGANEQFF,TGTGCCTGGAGTGTACCGACAGGGGGGGCAAATGAGCAGTTCTTC
TRBV6-2/TRBV6-3,TRBJ2-4,.,TRBD1,CASSRGFTGGRAKNIQYF,TGTGCCAGCAGTAGGGGTTTTACAGGGGGGCGAGCCAAAAACATTCAGTACTTC
TRBV20-1,TRBJ2-1,.,.,CSARDGTSPDSSYNEQFF,TGCAGTGCTAGAGATGGGACGAGTCCCGACAGCTCCTACAATGAGCAGTTCTTC
TRBV27,TRBJ2-7,.,.,CASSFSATGLSSYEQYF,TGTGCCAGCAGTTTTTCGGCGACAGGTCTGAGCTCCTACGAGCAGTACTTC
TRBV19,TRBJ2-5,few,.,CASSIAWEPQYF,TGTGCCAGTAGTATAGCTTGGGAGCCCCAGTACTTC
TRBV19,TRBJ1-4,few,.,CASSIAAGPNEKLFF,TGTGCCAGTAGTATAGCGGCAGGCCCTAATGAAAAACTGTTTTTT
TRBV11-2,TRBJ2-7,many,TRBD1,CASSSPQWTGGKKQYF,TGTGCCAGCAGCTCGCCCCAGTGGACAGGGGGGAAGAAGCAGTACTTC
TRBV6-4,TRBJ2-1,.,.,CASSDSGDSFNGQFF,TGTGCCAGCAGTGACTCTGGTGACAGTTTCAATGGGCAGTTCTTC
TRBV5-1,TRBJ1-2,medium-sized,.,CASSLGGRATEDGYTF,TGCGCCAGCAGCTTGGGGGGTCGTGCCACCGAGGATGGCTACACCTTC
TRBV6-1,TRBJ1-3,many,.,CASSSISSGNTIYF,TGTGCCAGCAGCTCAATCAGCTCTGGAAACACCATATATTTT
TRBV10-2,TRBJ2-3,many,TRBD2,CASCSGDTDTQYF,TGCGCCAGCTGTAGCGGGGACACAGATACGCAGTATTTT
TRBV4-1,TRBJ2-7,.,.,CASSQDSYEQYF,TGCGCCAGCAGCCAAGACTCCTACGAGCAGTACTTC
TRBV20-1,TRBJ2-2,.,TRBD2,CSARPTSGRGVTGELFF,TGCAGTGCTAGACCGACTAGCGGGAGAGGGGTCACCGGGGAGCTGTTTTTT
TRBV6-1,TRBJ2-2,.,.,CASGGWVETWELFF,TGTGCCAGCGGGGGATGGGTTGAAACCTGGGAGCTGTTTTTT
TRBV19,TRBJ2-2,few,.,CASSARQANTGELFF,TGTGCCAGCAGTGCGAGACAGGCTAACACCGGGGAGCTGTTTTTT
TRBV27,TRBJ1-5,few,TRBD1,CASNGQGSIFRSDTQHF,TGTGCCAGCAACGGACAGGGGTCAATCTTTCGGTCAGATACGCAGCATTTT
TRBV6-1,TRBJ2-1,.,TRBD2,CASILLAGVDEQFF,TGTGCCAGCATCCTCCTAGCGGGAGTGGATGAGCAGTTCTTC
TRBV20-1,TRBJ2-1,.,.,CSARDRGRGPSSYNGQFF,TGCAGTGCTAGAGACAGGGGGAGGGGGCCCAGCTCCTACAATGGGCAGTTCTTC
TRBV28,TRBJ2-5,many,.,CAIPGHNQETQYF,TGTGCCATCCCGGGACATAACCAAGAGACCCAGTACTTC
TRBV11-2,TRBJ2-3,.,.,CASSLDRYYRYTDTQYF,TGTGCCAGCAGCTTAGACCGGTACTATCGGTACACAGATACGCAGTATTTT
TRBV11-2,TRBJ2-1,.,TRBD2,CASSRNSGTSSYNEQFF,TGTGCCAGCAGTCGCAATAGCGGGACTAGCTCCTACAATGAGCAGTTCTTC
TRBV20-1,TRBJ2-1,once,TRBD1,CSARDTGTGDYNEQFF,TGCAGTGCTAGAGACACCGGGACAGGGGACTACAATGAGCAGTTCTTC
TRBV5-6,TRBJ2-3,medium-sized,.,CASSSKLDPTFFDTQYF,TGTGCCAGCAGCTCAAAACTAGACCCCACCTTCTTCGATACGCAGTATTTT
TRBV2,TRBJ2-5,many,.,CASSPNPLGGETQYF,TGTGCCAGCAGCCCTAACCCTTTAGGGGGAGAGACCCAGTACTTC
TRBV5-1,TRBJ2-2,many,.,CASSLVLREDGTGELFF,TGCGCCAGCAGCTTGGTTCTTAGGGAGGACGGCACCGGGGAGCTGTTTTTT
TRBV6-1,TRBJ1-6,few,TRBD1,CASSGTGDNSPLHF,TGTGCCAGCAGTGGGACAGGGGATAATTCACCCCTCCACTTT
TRBV20-1,TRBJ2-3,many,.,CSARARADTQYF,TGCAGTGCTAGAGCTCGGGCAGATACGCAGTATTTT
TRBV30,TRBJ2-7,.,TRBD1,CAWSRDRSYEQYF,TGTGCCTGGAGTCGGGACAGATCCTACGAGCAGTACTTC
TRBV20-1,TRBJ2-2,few,.,CSAARQGANTGELFF,TGCAGTGCTGCCCGCCAGGGCGCGAACACCGGGGAGCTGTTTTTT
TRBV9,TRBJ2-1,many,TRBD2,CASNPGGPTEQFF,TGTGCCAGCAACCCGGGAGGGCCGACCGAGCAGTTCTTC
TRBV29-1,TRBJ2-1,few,.,CSAVEGRQDYNEQFF,TGCAGCGCAGTAGAGGGGCGGCAGGACTACAATGAGCAGTTCTTC
TRBV19,TRBJ1-1,medium-sized,.,CASSIRMNTEAFF,TGTGCCAGTAGTATACGGATGAACACTGAAGCTTTCTTT
TRBV18,TRBJ1-1,many,.,CASSFGGGEAFF,TGTGCCAGCTCTTTTGGAGGAGGTGAAGCTTTCTTT
TRBV24-1,TRBJ1-2,.,TRBD1,CATSGTGQGGGYTF,TGTGCCACCAGTGGGACGGGACAGGGGGGTGGCTACACCTTC
TRBV3-1,TRBJ1-2,.,.,CASSQGFTNYGYTF,TGTGCCAGCAGCCAAGGGTTTACTAACTATGGCTACACCTTC
TRBV6-2/TRBV6-3,TRBJ2-1,.,.,CASSYQATSNEQFF,TGTGCCAGCAGTTACCAGGCGACTAGCAATGAGCAGTTCTTC
TRBV28,TRBJ2-7,medium-sized,.,CASSLGRSSYEQYF,TGTGCCAGCAGTTTAGGCAGGAGCTCCTACGAGCAGTACTTC
TRBV29-1,TRBJ1-2,many,TRBD1,CSVPHPGTGGELGYTF,TGCAGCGTTCCGCACCCCGGGACAGGGGGTGAGCTGGGCTACACCTTC